This entry lists 32 T cell receptor beta chains sequenced from one sample in a study of OX40 agonist ivuxolimab in advanced cancers. Libraries were prepared by immunoSEQ multiplex PCR; TCRdb keeps only in-frame clonotypes and omits some of them. The data show some 80,000 clones, approximately 85% seen once. The sequences come from CD4+ or CD8+ T cells sorted from blood, collected in a trial of the OX40 agonist ivuxolimab. The receptors were sampled from an adult with an advanced solid tumor such as melanoma, head and neck, liver or kidney cancer.

V and J are TRBV11-2 and TRBJ1-1; D may be TRBD1 (6 bases). CDR1 is SGHAT, CDR2 FQNNGV, per germline. This CDR3 spans 15 amino acids. The V and J ends lost 5 bases and 4 bases respectively, with 17 bases between them. CDR3: CASSPRGGSATEAFF. CDR3 nucleotide sequence: TGTGCCAGCAGCCCAAGGGGGGGGTCGGCCACTGAAGCTTTCTTT.

This chain connects TRBV7-2 to TRBJ1-6; 8 bases line up with TRBD1. Germline V gene sequence: CDR1 SGHTA, CDR2 FQGNSA. V lost 3 bases, J lost 5 bases, and 3 bases stayed unmatched. The CDR3 loop spans 15 amino acids. CDR3 bases: TGTGCCAGCAGCTTGGCGACAGGGGATAATTCACCCCTCCACTTT. Translating it yields CASSLATGDNSPLHF.

This clone was seen a single time. The chain recombines TRBV4-2 with TRBJ2-3; possibly TRBD2 for D (6 bases). This CDR3 is built from 16 residues. Between the trimmed V and J ends, which lost 1 base and 4 bases, there was a span of 15 bases. Germline V gene data show CDR1 as LGHNA and CDR2 as YNFKEQ. In DNA, the CDR3 is TGTGCCAGCAGCCAAGGATCGGGAGTAAGGTCAGATACGCAGTATTTT. The encoded protein is CASSQGSGVRSDTQYF.

The chain links TRBV7-2 to TRBJ2-7; maybe TRBD1 (6 bases). The germline CDR1 and CDR2 sequences are SGHTA and FQGNSA. The CDR3 is made up of 18 amino acids. V shed 5 bases and J shed 3 bases, with 26 bases lying between them. The CDR3 region has the DNA TGTGCCAGCAGCCGCTCCTTTAATCAGGGGAAGAGCGACTACGAGCAGTACTTC. Its translation: CASSRSFNQGKSDYEQYF.

The genes are TRBV19 and TRBJ2-5, with D uncertain. Near its end, the DNA agrees better with TRBJ2-7, so the J call may be wrong. This CDR3 is built from 15 residues. Germline V gives CDR1 LNHDA, CDR2 SQIVND (reference sequence). CDR3 residues: CASSFSLLDSYEQYF. CDR3 nucleotide sequence: TGTGCCAGTAGTTTCTCCCTTCTGGATTCCTACGAGCAGTACTTC.

This chain joins TRBV16 and TRBJ1-5; weak D call: TRBD1 (6 bases). Trimming shortened V by 4 bases and J by 5 bases, and 18 bases separated the two germline ends. The CDR3 runs 16 residues. Germline-derived CDR1 and CDR2 are KGHSY and FQNENV. The CDR3 DNA is TGTGCCAGCAGCCCCGGGACACTTAAAGGGGATCAGCCCCAGCATTTT. Amino acid sequence: CASSPGTLKGDQPQHF.

The chain has TRBV11-2 and TRBJ2-5; no definite D call. Trimming removed 5 bases at V and 1 base at J, with 8 bases between. Per the germline V gene, CDR1 is SGHAT and CDR2 is FQNNGV. CDR3 length equals 13 residues. The DNA for the CDR3 is TGTGCCAGCAGCCCCTCCCGCCAAGAGACCCAGTACTTC. It yields the protein CASSPSRQETQYF.

V usage is TRBV28 and J usage is TRBJ1-2, with D perhaps matching TRBD1 (5 bases). The germline CDR1 and CDR2 sequences are MDHEN and SYDVKM. The CDR3 sequence is 14 residues long. The ends were cut back, 1 base at V and 8 bases at J, with 14 bases in the middle. The CDR3, as DNA: TGTGCCAGCAGTTTATCGGGGGGAACATGGGGCTACACCTTC. Amino acids: CASSLSGGTWGYTF.

The chain is built from TRBV7-2 and TRBJ2-7, with D possibly TRBD2 on 5 matching bases. CDR1 is SGHTA, CDR2 FQGNSA, per germline. Trimming took off 3 bases at V and 4 bases at J, with 10 bases between the two ends. The CDR3 has 13 residues. CDR3 DNA: TGTGCCAGCAGCTTCGGACTCCTTTACGAGCAGTACTTC. This sequence encodes CASSFGLLYEQYF.

This sequence joins TRBV12-5 and TRBJ2-3, with D unresolved. Germline assignment: CDR1 LGHNT and CDR2 FRNRAP. This CDR3 spans 10 amino acids. V lost 0 bases, J lost 14 bases, and 6 bases lay in between. DNA of the CDR3: TGTGCTAGTGGTTTGGTAACCACGTATTTT. Its protein product is CASGLVTTYF.

This sequence joins TRBV27 and TRBJ2-3; a possible D gene is TRBD1 (7 bases). Germline CDR1 is MNHEY and CDR2 is SMNVEV (reference sequence). The CDR3 has 16 amino acids. V lost 0 bases, J lost 6 bases, and 16 bases lay in between. The CDR3 DNA sequence: TGTGCCAGCAGTTTATCCAAGGCAGGGGGGACCGATACGCAGTATTTT. Translating it yields CASSLSKAGGTDTQYF.

This chain uses TRBV7-8 with TRBJ2-1; the D is unclear. Trimming shortened V by 5 bases and J by 6 bases, and 11 bases separated the two germline ends. The germline gives CDR1 SGHVS, CDR2 FQNEAQ. This CDR3 is built from 13 residues. The CDR3, as DNA: TGTGCCAGCAGCCCCATTTATGCCAATGAGCAGTTCTTC. This translates into CASSPIYANEQFF. The whole variable domain, remainder taken from reference TRBV7-8 and TRBJ2-1, is GAGVSQSPRYKVAKRGQDVALRCDPISGHVSLFWYQQALGQGPEFLTYFQNEAQLDKSGLPSDRFFAERPEGSVSTLKIQRTQQEDSAVYLCASSPIYANEQFFGPGTRLTVL.

This clone was counted between two and nine times. The V call is TRBV6-6, the J call TRBJ2-7, with D unclear. The CDR3 length is 12 residues. V lost 6 bases and J 3 bases, leaving 9 bases between the germline ends. Germline V gene lookup returns CDR1 MNHNY and CDR2 SVGAGI (reference sequence). The CDR3 sequence is CASSKKIYEQYF. The CDR3, as DNA: TGTGCCAGCAGCAAAAAGATCTACGAGCAGTACTTC.

The chain carries TRBV19 and TRBJ2-2; TRBD2 aligns across 12 bases. Unmatched junction bases numbered 10, after V lost 6 bases and J lost 8 bases. Per the germline V gene, CDR1 is LNHDA and CDR2 is SQIVND (reference sequence). The CDR3 has 16 amino acids. CDR3 region: CASRVRTSGEDGELFF. For the CDR3, the DNA is TGTGCCAGTAGGGTTCGGACTAGCGGGGAGGATGGGGAGCTGTTTTTT.

This chain links TRBV19 with TRBJ2-7; TRBD1 matches at 12 bases. The junction had 5 bases not matched to a gene; V was cut back by 6 bases and J by 8 bases. This CDR3 region has 13 residues. Germline CDR1 reads LNHDA; CDR2 reads SQIVND (reference sequence). The CDR3 nucleotides read TGTGCCAGTAGACCGGGACAGGGGGCGAAGCAGTACTTC. Translation gives CASRPGQGAKQYF. The full variable domain, in which reference TRBV19 and TRBJ2-7 provide the parts outside the CDR3, is DGGITQSPKYLFRKEGQNVTLSCEQNLNHDAMYWYRQDPGQGLRLIYYSQIVNDFQKGDIAEGYSVSREKKESFPLTVTSAQKNPTAFYLCASRPGQGAKQYFGPGTRLTVT.

The chain combines TRBV2 with TRBJ1-6; no clear D gene. V was pared by 7 bases and J by 14 bases, with 15 bases between. Germline V CDR1 and CDR2: SNHLY, FYNNEI. The CDR3 has 12 amino acids. The CDR3 DNA is TGTGCCAGCACTGTTGGATCTTCGGCCCTCCACTTT. Translation: CASTVGSSALHF.

The V call is TRBV4-3, the J call TRBJ2-7; possibly TRBD2 for D (6 bases). V shed 1 base and J shed 2 bases, with 12 bases lying between them. From germline, CDR1 is LGHNA and CDR2 YSLEER. The CDR3 is 15 residues long. CDR3 in amino acids: CASSQGSGGPYEQYF. The CDR3 DNA reads as TGCGCCAGCAGCCAAGGTAGCGGAGGTCCCTACGAGCAGTACTTC.

This clone was seen a single time. J is TRBJ2-1 and V is TRBV5-8; the D is unclear. This CDR3 has 15 residues. V gave up 0 bases and J gave up 3 bases, with 10 bases separating them. Germline V lookup: CDR1 SGHTS, CDR2 YDEGEE. The CDR3, as DNA: TGTGCCAGCAGCTTGGGGGCGTCCAACTACAATGAGCAGTTCTTC. Translated: CASSLGASNYNEQFF.

This chain uses TRBV5-5 with TRBJ2-7, with D hard to call. Germline V gives CDR1 SGHKS, CDR2 YYEKEE (reference sequence). The CDR3 is made up of 14 amino acids. V was trimmed by 7 bases and J by 0 bases, leaving 14 bases between them. The CDR3 nucleotides read TGTGCCAGCGAGGAGCTCCCACTCTCCTACGAGCAGTACTTC. Translation: CASEELPLSYEQYF.

The genes are TRBV6-1 and TRBJ2-7, with D unresolved. Germline lookup yields CDR1 MNHNS and CDR2 SASEGT. The CDR3 runs 11 residues. The V gene lost 6 bases and the J gene lost 4 bases, with 7 bases spanning the gap. CDR3 residues: CASSTGYEQYF. DNA of the CDR3: TGTGCCAGCAGCACGGGTTACGAGCAGTACTTC.

The chain carries TRBV11-2 and TRBJ1-4; D ambiguous. Germline V gene data show CDR1 as SGHAT and CDR2 as FQNNGV. Deletions cut 3 bases from V and 4 bases from J, with 3 bases between. The CDR3 is 12 amino acids. Here the CDR3 reads CASSFYNEKLFF. The DNA of the CDR3 is TGTGCCAGCAGCTTTTATAATGAAAAACTGTTTTTT.

The CDR3 DNA follows: TGTGCCAGCAGGACCGGGACCTTGAACACAGATACGCAGTATTTT. Its protein product is CASRTGTLNTDTQYF. The chain links TRBV6-5 to TRBJ2-3; either TRBD1 or TRBD2 may fit D (5 bases each). This CDR3 spans 15 amino acids. Trimming took off 6 bases at V and 2 bases at J, with 15 bases between the two ends. Germline V gene data show CDR1 as MNHEY and CDR2 as SVGAGI.

This clone was observed once. This chain connects TRBV2 to TRBJ2-7; 9 bases agree with TRBD1. Germline V gene sequence: CDR1 SNHLY, CDR2 FYNNEI. The CDR3 has 13 residues. CDR3 sequence: CAGAGTGPREQYF. The CDR3 DNA is TGTGCTGGGGCCGGGACAGGGCCGCGGGAGCAGTACTTC.

The genes are TRBV2 and TRBJ2-7; weak D call: TRBD2 (5 bases). Trimming removed 8 bases from V and 4 bases from J, with 9 bases in between. Looked up from germline, CDR1 is SNHLY and CDR2 is FYNNEI. CDR3 length equals 11 residues. CDR3 amino acids: CASGVAYEQYF. The CDR3 DNA sequence: TGTGCCAGCGGGGTAGCGTACGAGCAGTACTTC.

V usage is TRBV18 and J usage is TRBJ1-1; 9 bases fit TRBD1. This CDR3 spans 15 amino acids. After removal of 5 bases from V and 1 base from J, the junction contained 5 bases not matched to a gene. The germline CDR1 and CDR2 sequences are KGHSH and LQKENI. CDR3 sequence: CASSGRDRANTEAFF. As DNA, the CDR3 is TGTGCCAGCTCAGGTAGGGACAGGGCGAACACTGAAGCTTTCTTT. The whole variable domain, remainder taken from reference TRBV18 and TRBJ1-1, is NAGVMQNPRHLVRRRGQEARLRCSPMKGHSHVYWYRQLPEEGLKFMVYLQKENIIDESGMPKERFSAEFPKEGPSILRIQQVVRGDSAAYFCASSGRDRANTEAFFGQGTRLTVV.

The chain links TRBV10-3 to TRBJ1-5, with TRBD1 as a possible D gene (5 bases). Trimming took off 10 bases at V and 2 bases at J, with 18 bases between the two ends. The CDR3 length is 15 residues. The V gene's germline CDR1 is ENHRY and CDR2 SYGVKD. CDR3 nucleotide sequence: TGTGCCACCCTCCCCCAGGGTGGTGGCAATCAGCCCCAGCATTTT. This sequence encodes CATLPQGGGNQPQHF.

This rearrangement joins TRBV7-2 to TRBJ1-4; D perhaps matches TRBD1 (6 bases). The ends were cut back, 2 bases at V and 8 bases at J, with 15 bases in the middle. There are 15 residues in the CDR3. CDR1 and CDR2 from the germline V gene are SGHTA and FQGNSA. CDR3 DNA sequence: TGTGCCAGCAGCTTAACGCCAGGGGAGTGGGAAAAACTGTTTTTT. This codes for CASSLTPGEWEKLFF.

The chain links TRBV13 to TRBJ2-1; TRBD2 matches at 7 bases. Trimming removed 5 bases from V and 5 bases from J; junction bases left unmatched: 6. Germline V lookup: CDR1 PRHDT, CDR2 FYEKMQ (reference sequence). The CDR3 sequence is 14 residues long. The DNA for the CDR3 is TGTGCCAGCAGCCCGAGCCTAGCGGACAATGAGCAGTTCTTC. It translates to CASSPSLADNEQFF.

The genes are TRBV4-3 and TRBJ2-7; TRBD1 or TRBD2 may be the D gene (5 bases each). Germline V CDR1 and CDR2: LGHNA, YSLEER. The CDR3 consists of 15 residues. The V end lost 6 bases, the J end lost 5 bases, and 20 bases lay between the germline ends. The CDR3 region has the DNA TGCGCCAGCAGGAACCGGGACCCCTCCCAGGACGAGCAGTACTTC. This encodes CASRNRDPSQDEQYF.

In nucleotides, the CDR3 is TGCGCCAGCAGCCAAGATCGGACAGGGATAGGCTACGAGCAGTACTTC. Residues: CASSQDRTGIGYEQYF. The J gene is TRBJ2-7, the V gene TRBV4-3, with 8 bases identical to TRBD1. The germline V gene encodes CDR1 LGHNA and CDR2 YSLEER. The CDR3 runs 16 residues. The trim removed 0 bases at V and 3 bases at J, leaving 7 bases unmatched.

This sequence joins TRBV7-9 and TRBJ2-1; possibly TRBD1 for D (5 bases). CDR1 and CDR2 from the germline V gene are SEHNR and FQNEAQ (reference sequence). V gave up 2 bases and J gave up 10 bases, with 15 bases separating them. The CDR3 extends over 14 amino acids. In DNA form, the CDR3 reads TGTGCCAGCAGCTTAATACAGGAGAGACAGGAGCAGTTCTTC. This gives the protein CASSLIQERQEQFF. Complete variable domain (other parts from reference TRBV7-9 and TRBJ2-1): DTGVSQNPRHKITKRGQNVTFRCDPISEHNRLYWYRQTLGQGPEFLTYFQNEAQLEKSRLLSDRFSAERPKGSFSTLEIQRTEQGDSAMYLCASSLIQERQEQFFGPGTRLTVL.

The rearrangement uses TRBV18 and TRBJ2-1, with D possibly matching TRBD1 (6 bases). Trimming removed 0 bases from V and 9 bases from J, with 18 bases in between. Germline CDR1 is KGHSH and CDR2 is LQKENI. CDR3 length: 16 residues. Here the CDR3 reads CASSPPGQGRRSEQFF. The CDR3 DNA sequence: TGTGCCAGCTCACCACCCGGGCAGGGGCGCCGGAGTGAGCAGTTCTTC.